Sequencing of this T cell receptor (beta chain) was carried out in a study of metastatic and nonmetastatic thyroid tumors. Study-level background: It was across blood and tumor or nodule tissue from malignant and benign thyroid patients that repertoires were compared.

Among the patients, none had received any treatment before thyroid surgery. The table lists this clone with a few counts. Its antigen is currently unknown. Germline values: CDR1 LNHDA, CDR2 SQIVND (reference sequence). With 7 bases removed from V and 3 bases from J, the gap between germline ends came to 13 bases. The CDR3 has 14 amino acids. In the authors' methods: Construction of a distant-metastasis classifier for papillary thyroid cancer relied on CDR3 differences across clinicopathological groups. From the PCR reads, TCRdb re-called clones with MiXCR. These V and J calls derive from TCRdb rather than the authors' analysis. This repertoire shows 15,000 to 20,000 clones, less than 40% found once; its top ten account for roughly 17%. Findings of the study overall: The reported finding was significantly higher TCR beta diversity in malignant thyroid tumors relative to benign nodules, in blood and tumor.

Sequencing was done on a sample of tumor tissue. This chain links TRBV19 with TRBJ1-5, with D unresolved. The sequence came from a female donor with papillary thyroid cancer or a benign thyroid nodule (not recorded which). Some clones in this sample may be carry-over from other donors' samples. This chain's CDR3 is CASTGIGSNQPQHF. The DNA for the CDR3 is TGTGCCAGTACTGGGATCGGCTCCAATCAGCCCCAGCATTTT.